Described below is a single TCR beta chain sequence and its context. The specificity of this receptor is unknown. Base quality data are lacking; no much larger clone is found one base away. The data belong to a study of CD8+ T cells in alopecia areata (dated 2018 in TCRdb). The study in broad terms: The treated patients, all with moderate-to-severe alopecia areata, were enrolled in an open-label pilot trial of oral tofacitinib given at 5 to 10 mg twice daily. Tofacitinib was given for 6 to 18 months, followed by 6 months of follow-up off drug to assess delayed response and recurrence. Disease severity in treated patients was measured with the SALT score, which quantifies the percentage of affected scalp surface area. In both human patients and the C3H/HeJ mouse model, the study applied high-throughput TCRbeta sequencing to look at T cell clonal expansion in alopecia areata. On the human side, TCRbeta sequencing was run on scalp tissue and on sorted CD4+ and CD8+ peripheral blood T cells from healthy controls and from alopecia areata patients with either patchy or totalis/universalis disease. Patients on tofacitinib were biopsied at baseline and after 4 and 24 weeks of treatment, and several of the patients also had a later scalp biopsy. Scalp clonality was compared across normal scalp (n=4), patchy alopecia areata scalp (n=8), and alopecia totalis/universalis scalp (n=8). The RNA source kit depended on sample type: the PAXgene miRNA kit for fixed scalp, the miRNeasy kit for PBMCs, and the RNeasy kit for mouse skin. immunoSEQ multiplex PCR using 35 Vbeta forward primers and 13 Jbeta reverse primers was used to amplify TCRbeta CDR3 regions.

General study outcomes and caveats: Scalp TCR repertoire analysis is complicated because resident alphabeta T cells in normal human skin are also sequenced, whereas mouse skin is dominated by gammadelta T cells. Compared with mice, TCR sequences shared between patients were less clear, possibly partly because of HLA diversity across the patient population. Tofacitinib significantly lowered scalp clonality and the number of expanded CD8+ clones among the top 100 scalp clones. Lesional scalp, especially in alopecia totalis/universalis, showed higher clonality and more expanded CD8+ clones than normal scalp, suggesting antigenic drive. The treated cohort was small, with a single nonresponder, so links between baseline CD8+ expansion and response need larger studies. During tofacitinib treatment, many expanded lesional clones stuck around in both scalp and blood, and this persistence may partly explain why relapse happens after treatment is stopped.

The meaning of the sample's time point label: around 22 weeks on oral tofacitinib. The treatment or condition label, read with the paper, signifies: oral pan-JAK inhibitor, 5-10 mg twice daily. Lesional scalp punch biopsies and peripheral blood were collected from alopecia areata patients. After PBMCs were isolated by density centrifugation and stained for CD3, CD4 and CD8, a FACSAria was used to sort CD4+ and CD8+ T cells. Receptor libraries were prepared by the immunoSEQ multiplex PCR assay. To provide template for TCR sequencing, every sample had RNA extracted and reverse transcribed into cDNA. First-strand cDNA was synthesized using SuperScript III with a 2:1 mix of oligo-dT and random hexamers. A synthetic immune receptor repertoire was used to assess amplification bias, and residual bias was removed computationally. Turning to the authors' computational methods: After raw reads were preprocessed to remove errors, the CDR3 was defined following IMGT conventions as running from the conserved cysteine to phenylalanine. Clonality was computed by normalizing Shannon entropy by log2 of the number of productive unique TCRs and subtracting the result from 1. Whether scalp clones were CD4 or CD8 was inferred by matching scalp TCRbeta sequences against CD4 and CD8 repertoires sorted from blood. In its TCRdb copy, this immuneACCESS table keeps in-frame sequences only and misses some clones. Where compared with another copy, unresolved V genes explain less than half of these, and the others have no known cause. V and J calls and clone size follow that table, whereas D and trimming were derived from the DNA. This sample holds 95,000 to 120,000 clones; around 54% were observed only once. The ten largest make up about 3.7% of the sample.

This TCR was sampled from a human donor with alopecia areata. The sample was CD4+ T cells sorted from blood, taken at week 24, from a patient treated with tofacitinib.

The CDR3 region has the sequence CASSPVGTGGYEQYF. The DNA sequence is given as TGTGCCAGCAGCCCAGTTGGGACAGGGGGCTACGAGCAGTACTTC. Recombination linked TRBV11-2 to TRBJ2-7; TRBD1 aligns with 11 central bases. Via the germline V gene, CDR1 is SGHAT and CDR2 FQNNGV. V and J are trimmed by 5 bases and 3 bases, and the gene matches miss 6 bases of the junction. The CDR3 numbers 15 residues from cysteine through phenylalanine. Only the CDR3 portion is preserved as DNA: 45 bases, with reading frame beginning at the first base.